Listed here are 29 T cell receptor beta chains from one sample, sequenced in a study of control samples from healthy donors and cancer patients. This table comes from immunoSEQ multiplex PCR, and its TCRdb copy is limited to in-frame clones, with some not included. The sample lists about 150,000 clones, approximately 93% occurring once. The sample consisted of blood. The receptors derive from a man between 35 and 55 years old in good health.

There are a few counts of this clone. CDR3 sequence: CASSSGHYEQYF. In nucleotides, the CDR3 is TGTGCCAGTAGCTCCGGACACTACGAGCAGTACTTC. This chain uses TRBV19 with TRBJ2-7, with a possible D match to TRBD1 (5 bases). CDR3 length equals 12 residues. Germline values: CDR1 LNHDA, CDR2 SQIVND (reference sequence). Between the trimmed V and J ends, which lost 6 bases and 3 bases, there was a span of 9 bases.

The genes are TRBV3-1 (or the pseudogene TRBV3-2) and TRBJ2-3; the match to TRBD2 covers 11 bases. V dropped 4 bases and J dropped 2; count of bases not matched to a gene: 5. The CDR3 covers 16 residues. Germline V CDR1 and CDR2: LGHDT, YNNKEL (reference sequence). The CDR3 coding sequence is TGTGCCAGCAGCCGTCGACTAGCGGGGTCCACAGATACGCAGTATTTT. This encodes CASSRRLAGSTDTQYF.

The chain links TRBV11-3 to TRBJ2-3, with 10 bases identical to TRBD2. V gave up 5 bases and J gave up 1 base; unmatched junction bases: 6. The CDR3 has 16 amino acids. The V gene's germline CDR1 is SGHNT and CDR2 YENEEA. The CDR3, as DNA: TGTGCCAGCAGCAGAGGACTAGCGGAGGGCACAGATACGCAGTATTTT. This codes for CASSRGLAEGTDTQYF.

V and J are TRBV6-6 and TRBJ2-7; D is perhaps TRBD1 (6 bases). Germline lookup yields CDR1 MNHNY and CDR2 SVGAGI (reference sequence). With 2 bases removed from V and 2 bases from J, the gap between germline ends came to 13 bases. The CDR3 has 15 amino acids. CDR3 nucleotides: TGTGCCAGCAGTTACAGGGACAATTCCCCCTACGAGCAGTACTTC. Encoded protein: CASSYRDNSPYEQYF.

The V gene is TRBV6-5, the J gene TRBJ1-1, with D possibly TRBD1 on 6 matching bases. CDR1 and CDR2 from the germline V gene are MNHEY and SVGAGI. Trimming cost V 6 bases and J 1 base, with 12 bases left between them. The CDR3 is made up of 14 amino acids. CDR3 sequence reads: CASSSGGPNTEAFF. The DNA for the CDR3 is TGTGCCAGCAGCTCCGGGGGCCCGAACACTGAAGCTTTCTTT.

The rearrangement uses TRBV18 and TRBJ1-2, with D possibly being TRBD1 (5 bases). Germline V gene data show CDR1 as KGHSH and CDR2 as LQKENI. This CDR3 spans 15 amino acids. Between the trimmed V and J ends, which lost 5 bases and 0 bases, there was a span of 13 bases. In nucleotides, the CDR3 is TGTGCCAGCTCATCTCAGACAGTAGCTAACTATGGCTACACCTTC. It codes for CASSSQTVANYGYTF.

A single count supports this clone. The V and J genes are TRBV28 and TRBJ1-5; D may be TRBD1 (6 bases). V dropped 6 bases and J dropped 1 base, with 10 bases sitting between them. This CDR3 comprises 14 residues. Germline V gene data show CDR1 as MDHEN and CDR2 as SYDVKM. The CDR3 is CASRGGASNQPQHF. The CDR3 DNA reads as TGTGCCAGCAGGGGGGGGGCGAGCAATCAGCCCCAGCATTTT.

The chain couples TRBV5-1 to TRBJ1-1; 7 bases line up with TRBD1. CDR3 length: 14 residues. The J segment lost 7 bases and the V segment lost 4 bases, leaving 10 bases of the junction unmatched. Germline V gene lookup returns CDR1 SGHRS and CDR2 YFSETQ. CDR3 nucleotides: TGCGCCAGCAGCCCTGGGACAGAACTCAATGAAGCTTTCTTT. It yields the protein CASSPGTELNEAFF.

This chain joins TRBV7-9 and TRBJ1-1; TRBD1 might be the D (5 bases). The V end was cut by 6 bases, the J end by 1 base, with 12 bases between. This CDR3 has 14 residues. Germline lookup yields CDR1 SEHNR and CDR2 FQNEAQ (reference sequence). CDR3 sequence: CASRGWRGNTEAFF. The CDR3 nucleotides are TGTGCCAGCAGGGGGTGGAGGGGGAACACTGAAGCTTTCTTT.

The CDR3 sequence: CASSSISTGTYGYTF. The CDR3, as DNA: TGTGCCAGCAGTTCTATTTCCACAGGGACCTATGGCTACACCTTC. V is TRBV28 and J is TRBJ1-2; possible D gene TRBD1, 6 bases. V lost 4 bases to trimming and J lost 4 bases, with 16 bases between them. This CDR3 is built from 15 residues. CDR1 and CDR2 from the germline V gene are MDHEN and SYDVKM.

The chain uses TRBV11-2 and TRBJ2-7, with D perhaps TRBD1 (5 bases). The germline V and J ends were trimmed by 1 base and 3 bases, with 10 bases remaining between them. This CDR3 region has 14 residues. Germline V gives CDR1 SGHAT, CDR2 FQNNGV. CDR3 protein: CASSLAARDYEQYF. CDR3 nucleotides: TGTGCCAGCAGCTTAGCTGCCAGGGACTACGAGCAGTACTTC. The full variable domain, completed using reference TRBV11-2 and TRBJ2-7, is EAGVAQSPRYKIIEKRQSVAFWCNPISGHATLYWYQQILGQGPKLLIQFQNNGVVDDSQLPKDRFSAERLKGVDSTLKIQPAKLEDSAVYLCASSLAARDYEQYFGPGTRLTVT.

This chain connects TRBV7-8 to TRBJ2-3; tentative D call: TRBD2 (5 bases). The CDR3 spans 16 residues. V shed 4 bases and J shed 0 bases, with 14 bases lying between them. Germline lookup yields CDR1 SGHVS and CDR2 FQNEAQ. The CDR3 coding sequence is TGTGCCAGCAGCTCCCGCGACTGGACTAGCACAGATACGCAGTATTTT. Translating it yields CASSSRDWTSTDTQYF.

In DNA form, the CDR3 reads TGTGCCAGTAGTATAGGGACGGCTGGATCGCCCCAGCATTTT. Its protein is CASSIGTAGSPQHF. The chain couples TRBV19 to TRBJ1-5; no firm D call. CDR3 length: 14 residues. Deletions cut 1 base from V and 9 bases from J, with 13 bases between. Looked up from germline, CDR1 is LNHDA and CDR2 is SQIVND (reference sequence).

The V and J genes are TRBV5-1 and TRBJ1-2; D may be TRBD1 (6 bases). The V and J ends lost 7 bases and 9 bases respectively, with 13 bases between them. Germline V gene lookup returns CDR1 SGHRS and CDR2 YFSETQ. This CDR3 has 11 amino acids. The CDR3 loop reads CASHMGASYTF. In nucleotides, the CDR3 is TGCGCCAGCCATATGGGGGCAAGCTACACCTTC. Using reference TRBV5-1 and TRBJ1-2 for the parts outside the CDR3, the full variable domain is KAGVTQTPRYLIKTRGQQVTLSCSPISGHRSVSWYQQTPGQGLQFLFEYFSETQRNKGNFPGRFSGRQFSNSRSEMNVSTLELGDSALYLCASHMGASYTFGSGTRLTVV.

This clone was observed a single time. The J gene is TRBJ1-1, the V gene TRBV7-2; D not certain. The V and J ends lost 2 bases and 0 bases respectively, with 10 bases between them. CDR1 SGHTA and CDR2 FQGNSA come from the germline V gene. The CDR3 totals 15 residues. The CDR3 sequence is CASSLMAVMNTEAFF. For the CDR3, the DNA is TGTGCCAGCAGCTTAATGGCAGTCATGAACACTGAAGCTTTCTTT.

The chain joins TRBV18 to TRBJ2-1; 8 bases align to TRBD1. CDR3 length equals 17 residues. The ends lost 1 base at V and 0 bases at J; junction bases unmatched: 5. Germline V gene data show CDR1 as KGHSH and CDR2 as LQKENI. The CDR3 here is CASSPLRDRSSYNEQFF. DNA of the CDR3: TGTGCCAGCTCACCACTCCGGGACAGGAGCTCCTACAATGAGCAGTTCTTC. The whole variable domain, remainder taken from reference TRBV18 and TRBJ2-1, is NAGVMQNPRHLVRRRGQEARLRCSPMKGHSHVYWYRQLPEEGLKFMVYLQKENIIDESGMPKERFSAEFPKEGPSILRIQQVVRGDSAAYFCASSPLRDRSSYNEQFFGPGTRLTVL.

This clone has a handful of counts. This rearrangement joins TRBV7-9 to TRBJ2-7; D ambiguous. The CDR3 extends over 14 amino acids. Germline V lookup: CDR1 SEHNR, CDR2 FQNEAQ (reference sequence). The V and J ends lost 1 base and 0 bases respectively, with 7 bases between them. The DNA of the CDR3 is TGTGCCAGCAGCTTAGACCTGAGCTCCTACGAGCAGTACTTC. The encoded protein is CASSLDLSSYEQYF. The full variable domain, completed using reference TRBV7-9 and TRBJ2-7, is DTGVSQNPRHKITKRGQNVTFRCDPISEHNRLYWYRQTLGQGPEFLTYFQNEAQLEKSRLLSDRFSAERPKGSFSTLEIQRTEQGDSAMYLCASSLDLSSYEQYFGPGTRLTVT.

V usage is TRBV6-6 and J usage is TRBJ1-2, with a possible D match to TRBD1 (6 bases). Germline values: CDR1 MNHNY, CDR2 SVGAGI (reference sequence). The V gene lost 4 bases and the J gene lost 10 bases, with 19 bases spanning the gap. The CDR3 is made up of 14 amino acids. The CDR3: CASSFIADRTHYTF. CDR3 DNA sequence: TGTGCCAGCAGTTTCATAGCGGACAGAACGCACTACACCTTC.

This chain links TRBV7-9 with TRBJ1-5; no firm D call. This CDR3 comprises 12 residues. Trimming removed 3 bases at V and 7 bases at J, with 7 bases between. Germline V gene data show CDR1 as SEHNR and CDR2 as FQNEAQ (reference sequence). CDR3 sequence reads: CASSLGRQPQHF. The CDR3 DNA is TGTGCCAGCAGCTTGGGGAGGCAGCCCCAGCATTTT.

The chain joins TRBV7-9 to TRBJ1-3; a weak D match, TRBD1 (5 bases). Germline V gene sequence: CDR1 SEHNR, CDR2 FQNEAQ (reference sequence). This CDR3 region has 16 residues. V gave up 5 bases and J gave up 0 bases, with 14 bases separating them. DNA for the CDR3: TGTGCCAGCAGCCCCCGGGGGACCGTCTCTGGAAACACCATATATTTT. Translated, it gives CASSPRGTVSGNTIYF.

This sequence joins TRBV18 and TRBJ2-2, with D possibly being TRBD1 (6 bases). Germline V CDR1 and CDR2: KGHSH, LQKENI. V was trimmed by 3 bases and J by 0 bases, leaving 14 bases between them. The CDR3 sequence is 17 residues long. The CDR3 is CASSPPTGTPNTGELFF. CDR3 nucleotide sequence: TGTGCCAGCTCACCCCCAACCGGGACACCGAACACCGGGGAGCTGTTTTTT.

The V and J genes are TRBV6-5 and TRBJ2-7, with TRBD2 matching over 10 bases. The CDR3 is 14 amino acids. V trimming: 6 bases; J trimming: 7 bases; junction bases outside the gene matches: 9. Germline V gene data show CDR1 as MNHEY and CDR2 as SVGAGI. The DNA for the CDR3 is TGTGCCAGCAGGGAGGCACTAGCGGGGTGGGAGCAGTACTTC. It codes for CASREALAGWEQYF.

The V and J genes are TRBV6-1 and TRBJ2-7; the D gene is possibly TRBD2 (6 bases). CDR1 is MNHNS and CDR2 is SASEGT in the germline V gene. The CDR3 consists of 16 residues. V was shortened by 1 base and J by 6 bases, with 19 bases between the two germline ends. In nucleotides, the CDR3 is TGTGCCAGCAGTGAAGGTTATCCGTGGGAGGCGTCCGAGCAGTACTTC. It specifies CASSEGYPWEASEQYF.

The V call is TRBV12-2, the J call TRBJ1-6. TRBV12-2 is a pseudogene locus. This CDR3 region has 15 residues. The CDR3 loop reads CASRLERGGNSPLHF. CDR3 nucleotides: TGTGCAAGTCGCCTCGAGAGGGGGGGAAATTCACCCCTCCACTTT.

The CDR3 loop is CASSPRQAEAFF. CDR3 DNA sequence: TGTGCCAGCAGTCCGCGACAGGCTGAAGCTTTCTTT. The chain joins TRBV6-6 to TRBJ1-1; tentatively, D is TRBD1 (6 bases). V lost 5 bases and J 6 bases, leaving 10 bases between the germline ends. CDR3 length: 12 amino acids. Germline V gene lookup returns CDR1 MNHNY and CDR2 SVGAGI (reference sequence).

V is TRBV7-2 and J is TRBJ1-2; D is unclear. Germline V gene lookup returns CDR1 SGHTA and CDR2 FQGNSA. V was trimmed by 2 bases and J by 8 bases, leaving 12 bases between them. The CDR3 runs to 13 residues. The CDR3 loop is CASSLSREEGYTF. The CDR3 nucleotides are TGTGCCAGCAGCTTAAGTAGGGAGGAGGGCTACACCTTC.

The genes are TRBV6-4 and TRBJ2-3; 8 nucleotides agree with TRBD1. Germline CDR1 is MRHNA and CDR2 is SNTAGT. The CDR3 loop spans 14 amino acids. Losses at the gene ends were 6 bases for V and 4 bases for J; bases not matched to a gene: 6. CDR3 bases: TGTGCCAGCAGCGTACAGGGGGAAGCAGATACGCAGTATTTT. This codes for CASSVQGEADTQYF.

This rearrangement joins TRBV30 to TRBJ1-4; D is unclear. The CDR3 totals 17 residues. CDR1 GTSNPN and CDR2 SVGIG come from the germline V gene (reference sequence). Trimming shortened V by 0 bases and J by 2 bases, and 16 bases separated the two germline ends. CDR3 loop: CAWSVRRQIRTNEKLFF. CDR3 DNA: TGTGCCTGGAGTGTACGCCGTCAGATCCGGACTAATGAAAAACTGTTTTTT. Full variable domain (outside the CDR3, taken from reference TRBV30 and TRBJ1-4): SQTIHQWPATLVQPVGSPLSLECTVEGTSNPNLYWYRQAAGRGLQLLFYSVGIGQISSEVPQNLSASRPQDRQFILSSKKLLLSDSGFYLCAWSVRRQIRTNEKLFFGSGTQLSVL.

The gene calls are TRBV20-1 and TRBJ2-7, with 9 bases aligning to TRBD1. Trimming removed 3 bases from V and 2 bases from J; junction bases left unmatched: 17. CDR3 length: 18 residues. CDR1 DFQATT and CDR2 SNEGSKA come from the germline V gene (reference sequence). The CDR3, as DNA: TGCAGTGCTAGTTGGAGCTTAGGACAGGGGAGGTCAGCCTACGAGCAGTACTTC. Translating gives CSASWSLGQGRSAYEQYF.